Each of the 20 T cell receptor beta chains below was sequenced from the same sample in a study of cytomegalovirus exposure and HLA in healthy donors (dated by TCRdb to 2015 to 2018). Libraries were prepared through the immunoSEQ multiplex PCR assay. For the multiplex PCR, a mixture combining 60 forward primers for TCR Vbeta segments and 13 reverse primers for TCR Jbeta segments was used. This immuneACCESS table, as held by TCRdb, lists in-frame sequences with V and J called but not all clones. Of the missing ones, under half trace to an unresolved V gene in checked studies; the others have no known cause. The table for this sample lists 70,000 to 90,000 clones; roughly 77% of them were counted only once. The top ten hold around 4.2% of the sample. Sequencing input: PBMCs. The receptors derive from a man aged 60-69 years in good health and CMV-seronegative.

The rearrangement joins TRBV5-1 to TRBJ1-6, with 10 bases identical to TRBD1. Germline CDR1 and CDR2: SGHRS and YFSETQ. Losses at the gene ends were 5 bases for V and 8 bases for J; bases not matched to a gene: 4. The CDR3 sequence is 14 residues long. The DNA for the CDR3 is TGCGCCAGCAGGACAGGGGGCCTTTATTCACCCCTCCACTTT. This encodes CASRTGGLYSPLHF.

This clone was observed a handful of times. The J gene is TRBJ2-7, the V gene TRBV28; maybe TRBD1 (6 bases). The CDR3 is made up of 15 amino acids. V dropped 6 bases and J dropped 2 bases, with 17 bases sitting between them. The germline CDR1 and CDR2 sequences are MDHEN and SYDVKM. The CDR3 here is CASSYKKGGTYEQYF. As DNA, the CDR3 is TGTGCCAGCAGCTACAAAAAAGGGGGTACCTACGAGCAGTACTTC.

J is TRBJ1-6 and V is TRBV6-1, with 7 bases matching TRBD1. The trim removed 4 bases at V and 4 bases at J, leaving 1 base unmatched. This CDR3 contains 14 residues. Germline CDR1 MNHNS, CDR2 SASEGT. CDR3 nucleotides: TGTGCCAGCAGTGCGACAGGGTATAATTCACCCCTCCACTTT. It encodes CASSATGYNSPLHF.

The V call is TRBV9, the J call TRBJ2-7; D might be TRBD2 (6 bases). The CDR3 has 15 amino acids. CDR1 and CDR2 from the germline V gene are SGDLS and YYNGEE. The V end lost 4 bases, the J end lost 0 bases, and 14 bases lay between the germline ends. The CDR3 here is CASSHLPGSSYEQYF. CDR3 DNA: TGTGCCAGCAGCCACCTCCCCGGGAGCTCCTACGAGCAGTACTTC.

The CDR3: CASSLATGATEAFF. CDR3 DNA: TGTGCCAGCAGCTTGGCGACAGGGGCCACTGAAGCTTTCTTT. J is TRBJ1-1 and V is TRBV5-6, with 8 positions matching TRBD1. Trimming cost V 0 bases and J 4 bases; bases outside gene matches: 2. CDR3 length equals 14 residues. CDR1 SGHDT and CDR2 YYEEEE come from the germline V gene. Based on the CDR3 plus reference TRBV5-6 and TRBJ1-1, the full variable domain is DAGVTQSPTHLIKTRGQQVTLRCSPKSGHDTVSWYQQALGQGPQFIFQYYEEEERQRGNFPDRFSGHQFPNYSSELNVNALLLGDSALYLCASSLATGATEAFFGQGTRLTVV.

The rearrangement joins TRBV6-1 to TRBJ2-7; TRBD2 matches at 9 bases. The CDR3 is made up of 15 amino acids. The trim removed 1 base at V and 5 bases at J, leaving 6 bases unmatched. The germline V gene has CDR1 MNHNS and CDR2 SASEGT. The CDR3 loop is CASSEEGLAGNEQYF. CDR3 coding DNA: TGTGCCAGCAGTGAAGAGGGGCTAGCGGGGAACGAGCAGTACTTC.

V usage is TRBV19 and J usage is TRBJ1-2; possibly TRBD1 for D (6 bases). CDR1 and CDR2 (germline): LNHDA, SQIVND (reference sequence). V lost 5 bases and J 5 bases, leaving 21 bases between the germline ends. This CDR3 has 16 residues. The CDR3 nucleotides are TGTGCCAGTAGTGTCCCCGGGGGGGGCCCCACTTATGGCTACACCTTC. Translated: CASSVPGGGPTYGYTF.

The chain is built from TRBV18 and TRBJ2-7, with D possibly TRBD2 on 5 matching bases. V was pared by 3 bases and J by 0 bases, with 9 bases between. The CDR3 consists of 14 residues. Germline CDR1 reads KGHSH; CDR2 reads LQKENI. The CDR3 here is CASSPLATSYEQYF. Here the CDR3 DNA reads TGTGCCAGCTCACCCCTAGCCACCTCCTACGAGCAGTACTTC. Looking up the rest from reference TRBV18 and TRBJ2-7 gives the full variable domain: NAGVMQNPRHLVRRRGQEARLRCSPMKGHSHVYWYRQLPEEGLKFMVYLQKENIIDESGMPKERFSAEFPKEGPSILRIQQVVRGDSAAYFCASSPLATSYEQYFGPGTRLTVT.

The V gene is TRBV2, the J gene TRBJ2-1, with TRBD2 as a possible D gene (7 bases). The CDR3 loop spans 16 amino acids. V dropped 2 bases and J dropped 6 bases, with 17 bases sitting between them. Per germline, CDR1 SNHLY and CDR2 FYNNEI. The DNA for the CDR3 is TGTGCCAGCAGTGAATTCAAGGGGGGGGGCCGCAATGAGCAGTTCTTC. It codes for CASSEFKGGGRNEQFF. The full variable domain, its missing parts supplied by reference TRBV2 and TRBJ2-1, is EPEVTQTPSHQVTQMGQEVILRCVPISNHLYFYWYRQILGQKVEFLVSFYNNEISEKSEIFDDQFSVERPDGSNFTLKIRSTKLEDSAMYFCASSEFKGGGRNEQFFGPGTRLTVL.

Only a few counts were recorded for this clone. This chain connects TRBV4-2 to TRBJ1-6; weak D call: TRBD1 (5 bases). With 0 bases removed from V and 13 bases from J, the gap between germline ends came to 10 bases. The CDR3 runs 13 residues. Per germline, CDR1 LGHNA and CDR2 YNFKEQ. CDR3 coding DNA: TGTGCCAGCAGCCAAGAATCAGGGTTCCCCCTCCACTTT. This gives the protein CASSQESGFPLHF.

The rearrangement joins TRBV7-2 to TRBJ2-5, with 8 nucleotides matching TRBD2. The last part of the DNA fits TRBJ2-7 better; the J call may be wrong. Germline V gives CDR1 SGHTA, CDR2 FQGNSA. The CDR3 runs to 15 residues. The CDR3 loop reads CASSLVVLAAYEQYF. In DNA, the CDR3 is TGTGCCAGCAGCTTAGTGGTACTAGCGGCCTACGAGCAGTACTTC.

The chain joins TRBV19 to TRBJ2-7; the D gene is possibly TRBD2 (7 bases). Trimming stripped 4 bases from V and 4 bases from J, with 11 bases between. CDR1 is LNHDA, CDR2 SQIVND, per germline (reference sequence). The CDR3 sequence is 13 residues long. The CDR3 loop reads CASSTGGPYEQYF. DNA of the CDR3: TGTGCCAGTAGTACCGGGGGGCCATACGAGCAGTACTTC.

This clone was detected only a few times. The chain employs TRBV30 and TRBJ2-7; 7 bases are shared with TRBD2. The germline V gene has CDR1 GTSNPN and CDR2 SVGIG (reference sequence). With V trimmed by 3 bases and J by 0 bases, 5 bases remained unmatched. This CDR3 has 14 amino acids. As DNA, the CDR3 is TGTGCCTGGAGCGGCGGGGGTTCCTCCTACGAGCAGTACTTC. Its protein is CAWSGGGSSYEQYF.

Written as DNA, the CDR3 is TGTGCCAGCAGCTCCTTTGACACTCCCTACGAGCAGTACTTC. Its protein is CASSSFDTPYEQYF. The chain links TRBV7-8 to TRBJ2-7; D remains ambiguous. Looked up from germline, CDR1 is SGHVS and CDR2 is FQNEAQ. This CDR3 comprises 14 residues. Trimming took off 4 bases at V and 2 bases at J, with 12 bases between the two ends. The whole variable domain, filled in from reference TRBV7-8 and TRBJ2-7, reads GAGVSQSPRYKVAKRGQDVALRCDPISGHVSLFWYQQALGQGPEFLTYFQNEAQLDKSGLPSDRFFAERPEGSVSTLKIQRTQQEDSAVYLCASSSFDTPYEQYFGPGTRLTVT.

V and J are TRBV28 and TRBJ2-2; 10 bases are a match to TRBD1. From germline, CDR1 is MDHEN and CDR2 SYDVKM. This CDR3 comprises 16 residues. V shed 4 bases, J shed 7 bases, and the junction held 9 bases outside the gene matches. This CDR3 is CASSSGTGVRSGELFF. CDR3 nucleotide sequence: TGTGCCAGCAGTTCAGGGACAGGGGTACGCAGCGGGGAGCTGTTTTTT.

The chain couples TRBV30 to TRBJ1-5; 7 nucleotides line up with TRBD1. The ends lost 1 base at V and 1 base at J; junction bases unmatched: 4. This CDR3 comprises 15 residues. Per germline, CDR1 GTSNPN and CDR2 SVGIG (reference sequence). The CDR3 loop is CAWSGTGGSNQPQHF. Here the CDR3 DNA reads TGTGCCTGGAGTGGGACAGGAGGAAGCAATCAGCCCCAGCATTTT.

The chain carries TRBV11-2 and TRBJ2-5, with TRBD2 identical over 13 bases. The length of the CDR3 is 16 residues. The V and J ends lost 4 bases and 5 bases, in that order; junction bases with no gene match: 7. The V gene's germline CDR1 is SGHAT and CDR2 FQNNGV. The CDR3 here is CASSSYGLAGVETQYF. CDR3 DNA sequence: TGTGCCAGCAGCTCTTATGGACTAGCGGGGGTTGAGACCCAGTACTTC.

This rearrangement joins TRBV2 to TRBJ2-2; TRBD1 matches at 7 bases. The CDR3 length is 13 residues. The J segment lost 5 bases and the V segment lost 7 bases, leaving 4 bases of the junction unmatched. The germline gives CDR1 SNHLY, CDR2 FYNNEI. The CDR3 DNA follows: TGTGCCAGCACGACAGGGCGGACCGGGGAGCTGTTTTTT. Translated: CASTTGRTGELFF. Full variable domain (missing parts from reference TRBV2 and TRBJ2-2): EPEVTQTPSHQVTQMGQEVILRCVPISNHLYFYWYRQILGQKVEFLVSFYNNEISEKSEIFDDQFSVERPDGSNFTLKIRSTKLEDSAMYFCASTTGRTGELFFGEGSRLTVL.

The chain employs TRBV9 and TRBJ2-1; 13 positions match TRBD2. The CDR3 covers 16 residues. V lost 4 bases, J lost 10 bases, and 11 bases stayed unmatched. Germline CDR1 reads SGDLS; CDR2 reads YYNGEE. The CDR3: CASSPTSGGVWWEQFF. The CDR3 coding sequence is TGTGCCAGCAGCCCCACTAGCGGGGGGGTTTGGTGGGAGCAGTTCTTC.

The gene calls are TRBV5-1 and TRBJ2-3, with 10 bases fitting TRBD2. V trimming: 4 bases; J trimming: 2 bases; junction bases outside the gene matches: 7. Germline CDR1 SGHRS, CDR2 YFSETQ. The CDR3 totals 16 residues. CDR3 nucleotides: TGCGCCAGCAGCGGGGCAGCGGGGGGGGCCACAGATACGCAGTATTTT. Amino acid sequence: CASSGAAGGATDTQYF.